These T cell receptor beta chains were read from a single sample in a study of blood T cell repertoires in COVID-19. The table came from immunoSEQ multiplex PCR; TCRdb's copy has only in-frame clones and leaves some out. The sample contains 140,000 to 150,000 clones, 80% to 90% of which appear only once. Sequenced input: peripheral blood. These receptors were taken from a woman in her forties or fifties with acute or convalescent COVID-19. Both conserved end residues are part of each CDR3. The size entry is marked missing in some rows and otherwise reads once, few, many or a size class.

J gene | clone size | V gene | CDR3 protein
TRBJ1-1 | . | TRBV18 | CASSGQGFTEAFF
TRBJ1-6 | . | TRBV4-1 | CASSQDQGLSLRGIWNSPLHF
TRBJ2-2 | . | TRBV5-1 | CASSLPPGGGSTGELFF
TRBJ1-1 | . | TRBV9 | CASSPGGGDEAFF
TRBJ1-2 | . | TRBV19 | CASRQTGSLKGGYTF
TRBJ2-1 | . | TRBV11-2 | CASSLTQGSYNEQFF
TRBJ2-7 | . | TRBV3-1/TRBV3-2 | CASSSRGGGTEQYF
TRBJ1-3 | few | TRBV5-1 | CASSPWTGTGNTIYF
TRBJ1-5 | . | TRBV19 | CASSTTGNSNQPQHF
TRBJ2-2 | . | TRBV6-1 | CASSDPPRITGELFF
TRBJ1-1 | . | TRBV7-5 | CARSIGLSTEAFF
TRBJ2-2 | . | TRBV6-5 | CASSYYGTIDTGELFF
TRBJ1-1 | few | TRBV7-2 | CASSFGRYTEAFF
TRBJ2-5 | . | TRBV14 | CASSQDPQVETQYF
TRBJ1-2 | . | TRBV19 | CASSVPGQGGYGYTF
TRBJ1-2 | . | TRBV25-1 | CASSVGASYGYTF
TRBJ1-4 | . | TRBV18 | CASSPGLDREKLFF
TRBJ1-5 | . | TRBV19 | CASGGQGGYSNQPQHF
TRBJ1-3 | once | TRBV6-5 | CASSYIDSGNTIYF
TRBJ1-1 | . | TRBV7-7 | CAIRTGEGPVRNTEAFF
TRBJ1-5 | . | TRBV29-1 | CSVVGQDPNQPQHF
TRBJ2-2 | once | TRBV27 | CAARTANTGELFF
TRBJ1-3 | . | TRBV6-5 | CASSYSRRVGNTIYF
TRBJ2-7 | . | TRBV7-2 | CASRPLAAISYEQYF
TRBJ1-2 | . | TRBV7-9 | CASSARGGSNYGYTF
TRBJ1-1 | . | TRBV15 | CATSRAGAMNTEAFF
TRBJ2-3 | once | TRBV4-1 | CASSQEAPGVSDTQYF
TRBJ2-1 | . | TRBV18 | CASSPPASGYNEQFF
TRBJ1-1 | . | TRBV5-3 | CARSLRVDDTEAFF